The present entry profiles one TCR beta chain with its context. This clone's antigen is unknown. Per-base quality was not reported, and no clone a single base away is much larger than it. The data stem from a study of immune characterization of retroperitoneal liposarcoma (dated by TCRdb to about 2019). Reading the germline V gene gives CDR1 SGHAT and CDR2 FQNNGV. Including the terminal cysteine and phenylalanine, the CDR3 comprises 13 residues. The retained sequence is limited to the CDR3, 39 bases, with the frame set at the first base. The germline V end is reduced by 5 bases and the J end by 4 bases; junction bases left unmatched: 4. Libraries were built with PCR. Instrument used: NextSeq 500. TCRdb itself trimmed the public reads at Q25 with fastp, ran MiXCR and retained productive beta chains. Records with the same CDR3 protein are collapsed into one entry carrying the most frequent genes and DNA. For this sample there are about 10,000 distinct CDR3 sequences; 45% to 50% appear just once. The top ten constitute about 9.4% of the sample.

Sequenced material: tumor tissue. Recombination connected TRBV11-2 to TRBJ2-7, and TRBD2 aligns with 8 junction nucleotides. The clonotype originates from a female donor with retroperitoneal liposarcoma. This receptor has the CDR3 CASSRGGTYEQYF. The nucleotide sequence is TGTGCCAGCAGCCGGGGGGGCACTTACGAGCAGTACTTC.